These 28 T cell receptor beta chains came from one sample sequenced in a study of siplizumab effects on memory and regulatory T cells. Here immunoSEQ multiplex PCR was the method, and the copy in TCRdb shows in-frame clones only, minus some. The repertoire includes some 100,000 clones, 80% to 95% of them detected once, and over 0.15% sits in the top ten. Material: non-Treg CD4+ T cells sorted from blood. The source is a human donor in good health.

The CDR3, as DNA: TGTGCCAGCAGCTTAAGTTACGGTGGGGCCAACGTCCTGACTTTC. It codes for CASSLSYGGANVLTF. V usage is TRBV7-7 and J usage is TRBJ2-6; no clear D gene. The germline gives CDR1 SSHAT, CDR2 FNYEAQ (reference sequence). This CDR3 contains 15 residues. Trimming cost V 2 bases and J 3 bases, with 8 bases left between them.

V usage is TRBV5-1 and J usage is TRBJ2-5, with no clear D. Trimming stripped 4 bases from V and 5 bases from J, with 18 bases between. Germline CDR1 SGHRS, CDR2 YFSETQ. The CDR3 extends over 15 amino acids. CDR3 amino acids: CASSTAPTVGETQYF. The CDR3 nucleotides read TGCGCCAGCAGCACCGCGCCGACGGTTGGGGAGACCCAGTACTTC.

The CDR3 DNA reads TGTGCCAGCAGTGACGTGGTCCTAGGGGCTTTCTTT. It encodes CASSDVVLGAFF. The genes are TRBV6-1 and TRBJ1-1; the D is unclear. CDR1 and CDR2 (germline): MNHNS, SASEGT. V was shortened by 3 bases and J by 11 bases, with 13 bases between the two germline ends. This CDR3 region has 12 residues.

This chain joins TRBV7-9 and TRBJ1-2, with D perhaps TRBD1 (6 bases). Germline-derived CDR1 and CDR2 are SEHNR and FQNEAQ (reference sequence). V shed 1 base and J shed 4 bases, with 13 bases lying between them. The CDR3 has 15 residues. The CDR3 DNA sequence: TGTGCCAGCAGCTTAGGACTTCGCAGGGGCTATGGCTACACCTTC. This gives the protein CASSLGLRRGYGYTF.

The genes are TRBV30 and TRBJ1-1; D gene uncertain. CDR1 and CDR2 (germline): GTSNPN, SVGIG (reference sequence). V was cut by 3 bases and J by 1 base, with 6 bases left in between. The CDR3 consists of 12 residues. The CDR3: CAWRWGNTEAFF. The CDR3 DNA is TGTGCCTGGAGATGGGGGAACACTGAAGCTTTCTTT. Full variable domain (remainder filled in from reference TRBV30 and TRBJ1-1): SQTIHQWPATLVQPVGSPLSLECTVEGTSNPNLYWYRQAAGRGLQLLFYSVGIGQISSEVPQNLSASRPQDRQFILSSKKLLLSDSGFYLCAWRWGNTEAFFGQGTRLTVV.

The gene calls are TRBV5-6 and TRBJ1-1; D call uncertain. Between the trimmed V and J ends, which lost 4 bases and 5 bases, there was a span of 18 bases. Looked up from germline, CDR1 is SGHDT and CDR2 is YYEEEE. CDR3 length: 15 residues. The CDR3 nucleotides read TGTGCCAGCAGCGAGGTGGGCCGGGGAGGGACTGAAGCTTTCTTT. Translation: CASSEVGRGGTEAFF.

This chain uses TRBV9 with TRBJ2-2, with 8 bases fitting TRBD2. This CDR3 is 17 amino acids long. Germline CDR1 and CDR2: SGDLS and YYNGEE. V shed 0 bases and J 3 bases; nucleotides not matched to a gene: 7. CDR3 in DNA: TGTGCCAGCAGCGTAGCTGCGGGGGGCGCGTACACCGGGGAGCTGTTTTTT. Translated, it gives CASSVAAGGAYTGELFF.

The genes are TRBV7-2 and TRBJ2-5, with 7 nucleotides matching TRBD2. V shed 0 bases and J 9 bases; nucleotides not matched to a gene: 10. The germline gives CDR1 SGHTA, CDR2 FQGNSA. The CDR3 runs to 15 residues. DNA of the CDR3: TGTGCCAGCAGCTTAGCTCGGAGCGGGAATGGGGCCCAGTACTTC. Translating it yields CASSLARSGNGAQYF.

The chain carries TRBV2 and TRBJ2-7; weak D call: TRBD2 (5 bases). Germline values: CDR1 SNHLY, CDR2 FYNNEI. The CDR3 runs 12 residues. V was cut by 4 bases and J by 7 bases, with 11 bases left in between. The CDR3 loop is CASSVVTGEQYF. The CDR3 nucleotides are TGTGCCAGCAGTGTAGTTACGGGGGAGCAGTACTTC.

The chain couples TRBV6-6 to TRBJ1-1; the D gene is possibly TRBD1 (6 bases). V shed 6 bases and J shed 1 base, with 15 bases lying between them. The length of the CDR3 is 15 residues. In germline, CDR1 is MNHNY, CDR2 SVGAGI (reference sequence). The CDR3 sequence is CASSPTGWGNTEAFF. The CDR3 DNA sequence: TGTGCCAGCAGCCCTACAGGGTGGGGGAACACTGAAGCTTTCTTT.

J is TRBJ1-2 and V is TRBV12-5, with TRBD1 matching over 8 bases. Trimming took 1 base from V and 7 from J; bases not matched to a gene: 8. Germline V gene data show CDR1 as LGHNT and CDR2 as FRNRAP. This CDR3 is built from 15 residues. DNA for the CDR3: TGTGCTAGTGGTTTGGAACGACAGGGGCGAAGTGGCTACACCTTC. It specifies CASGLERQGRSGYTF.

The rearrangement links TRBV5-4 to TRBJ2-5; 7 positions agree with TRBD1. V was clipped by 0 bases and J by 2 bases; unmatched bases: 1. Germline V gene lookup returns CDR1 SGHNT and CDR2 YYREEE (reference sequence). The CDR3 contains 14 residues. The CDR3 coding sequence is TGTGCCAGCAGCTTGGAGGGACAGCAAGAGACCCAGTACTTC. The encoded protein is CASSLEGQQETQYF.

The chain uses TRBV28 and TRBJ1-4; weak D call: TRBD1 (5 bases). Germline values: CDR1 MDHEN, CDR2 SYDVKM. The CDR3 is 15 amino acids. V dropped 3 bases and J dropped 0 bases, with 8 bases sitting between them. CDR3 sequence: CASSFQGPTNEKLFF. The DNA of the CDR3 is TGTGCCAGCAGTTTCCAGGGCCCAACTAATGAAAAACTGTTTTTT. The full variable domain, with the rest looked up from reference TRBV28 and TRBJ1-4, is DVKVTQSSRYLVKRTGEKVFLECVQDMDHENMFWYRQDPGLGLRLIYFSYDVKMKEKGDIPEGYSVSREKKERFSLILESASTNQTSMYLCASSFQGPTNEKLFFGSGTQLSVL.

V and J are TRBV9 and TRBJ1-2; D gene uncertain. This CDR3 is 14 amino acids long. The V gene lost 0 bases and the J gene lost 3 bases, with 9 bases spanning the gap. Germline CDR1 reads SGDLS; CDR2 reads YYNGEE. The CDR3 DNA reads as TGTGCCAGCAGCGTAGATCGGGGAGACTATGGCTACACCTTC. As protein: CASSVDRGDYGYTF. Combining the CDR3 with reference TRBV9 and TRBJ1-2 gives the whole variable domain DSGVTQTPKHLITATGQRVTLRCSPRSGDLSVYWYQQSLDQGLQFLIQYYNGEERAKGNILERFSAQQFPDLHSELNLSSLELGDSALYFCASSVDRGDYGYTFGSGTRLTVV.

The rearrangement uses TRBV6-6 and TRBJ2-3; 9 positions agree with TRBD1. CDR1 and CDR2 from the germline V gene are MNHNY and SVGAGI (reference sequence). J gave up 6 bases and V 6 bases, and 1 base lay outside the gene matches. The CDR3 is made up of 12 amino acids. The CDR3 DNA sequence: TGTGCCAGCAGACAGGGGGCGGATACGCAGTATTTT. This encodes CASRQGADTQYF.

The chain has TRBV18 and TRBJ1-2, with 9 bases aligning to TRBD1. This CDR3 has 17 amino acids. The germline V gene encodes CDR1 KGHSH and CDR2 LQKENI. The ends lost 3 bases at V and 4 bases at J; junction bases unmatched: 12. CDR3 coding DNA: TGTGCCAGCTCACCTACGATCGGGACAGGGATCGTCTATGGCTACACCTTC. This sequence encodes CASSPTIGTGIVYGYTF. The full variable domain, completed using reference TRBV18 and TRBJ1-2, is NAGVMQNPRHLVRRRGQEARLRCSPMKGHSHVYWYRQLPEEGLKFMVYLQKENIIDESGMPKERFSAEFPKEGPSILRIQQVVRGDSAAYFCASSPTIGTGIVYGYTFGSGTRLTVV.

This chain links TRBV5-4 with TRBJ1-2; TRBD1 aligns across 9 bases. This CDR3 is built from 15 residues. Germline assignment: CDR1 SGHNT and CDR2 YYREEE (reference sequence). The V segment lost 4 bases and the J segment 6 bases; nucleotides outside the gene matches: 10. In DNA, the CDR3 is TGTGCCAGCAGCGCCCAACAGGGGGCGGTAAATGGCTACACCTTC. This codes for CASSAQQGAVNGYTF.

The chain carries TRBV6-5 and TRBJ2-3; D is undetermined. This CDR3 has 14 amino acids. Trimming cost V 6 bases and J 2 bases, with 12 bases left between them. CDR1 MNHEY and CDR2 SVGAGI come from the germline V gene. CDR3 sequence: CASSYSPFTDTQYF. DNA for the CDR3: TGTGCCAGCAGCTACAGTCCCTTCACAGATACGCAGTATTTT.

The chain carries TRBV5-1 and TRBJ2-2; no reliable D call. The V end was cut by 0 bases, the J end by 8 bases, with 14 bases between. Germline lookup yields CDR1 SGHRS and CDR2 YFSETQ. The CDR3 consists of 15 residues. CDR3 coding DNA: TGCGCCAGCAGCTTGGCCTTGGCAGAAGGGGGGGAGCTGTTTTTT. Translating gives CASSLALAEGGELFF.

The chain combines TRBV6-1 with TRBJ1-1; a weak D match, TRBD1 (6 bases). This CDR3 has 15 amino acids. Germline V gene sequence: CDR1 MNHNS, CDR2 SASEGT. Trimming took off 0 bases at V and 10 bases at J, with 18 bases between the two ends. The CDR3 loop reads CASSEASAGGAGAFF. The DNA of the CDR3 is TGTGCCAGCAGTGAAGCATCGGCGGGGGGCGCGGGAGCTTTCTTT.

The chain uses TRBV5-1 and TRBJ2-5; 13 nucleotides align to TRBD2. V shed 3 bases, J shed 9 bases, and the junction held 14 bases outside the gene matches. Germline CDR1 SGHRS, CDR2 YFSETQ. CDR3 size: 17 residues. CDR3 DNA sequence: TGCGCCAGCAGCTATTGGACTAGCGGGGGATCCTCAGGGGCCCAGTACTTC. Translating gives CASSYWTSGGSSGAQYF. Using reference TRBV5-1 and TRBJ2-5 for the parts outside the CDR3, the full variable domain is KAGVTQTPRYLIKTRGQQVTLSCSPISGHRSVSWYQQTPGQGLQFLFEYFSETQRNKGNFPGRFSGRQFSNSRSEMNVSTLELGDSALYLCASSYWTSGGSSGAQYFGPGTRLLVL.

The V and J genes are TRBV7-2 and TRBJ2-5, with 7 bases aligning to TRBD2. The V gene's germline CDR1 is SGHTA and CDR2 FQGNSA. V dropped 5 bases and J dropped 5; count of bases not matched to a gene: 17. CDR3 length equals 17 residues. The CDR3 bases are TGTGCCAGCAGCCTCCACCCGACTAGCATGAGGGTGGAGACCCAGTACTTC. It codes for CASSLHPTSMRVETQYF.

This clone was observed once. The chain is built from TRBV4-1 and TRBJ2-7, with 14 bases aligning to TRBD2. Trimming removed 1 base from V and 5 bases from J; junction bases left unmatched: 7. CDR3 size: 17 residues. Germline V gives CDR1 MGHRA, CDR2 YSYEKL. CDR3 nucleotide sequence: TGCGCCAGCAGCCAAGGACTAGCGGGGGGGCTAGGCCACGAGCAGTACTTC. It encodes CASSQGLAGGLGHEQYF.

The DNA of the CDR3 is TGTGCCAGCAGCTTGGGGACCGGCACTGAAGCTTTCTTT. This translates into CASSLGTGTEAFF. The chain joins TRBV7-9 to TRBJ1-1, with D perhaps matching TRBD1 (5 bases). The germline V gene has CDR1 SEHNR and CDR2 FQNEAQ (reference sequence). The CDR3 length is 13 residues. Between the trimmed V and J ends, which lost 3 bases and 4 bases, there was a span of 9 bases.

This chain links TRBV7-8 with TRBJ2-5, with TRBD2 matching 8 bases. The CDR3 runs to 13 residues. V shed 6 bases, J shed 4 bases, and the junction held 4 bases outside the gene matches. CDR1 SGHVS and CDR2 FQNEAQ come from the germline V gene. The CDR3 reads CASSPSGGETQYF. The CDR3 bases are TGTGCCAGCAGTCCCAGCGGGGGAGAGACCCAGTACTTC.

This clone was seen a single time. The chain employs TRBV6-5 and TRBJ1-1, with unresolved D. CDR3 length: 14 amino acids. Trimming left V 2 bases short and J 1 base short, with 8 bases between. Germline assignment: CDR1 MNHEY and CDR2 SVGAGI. CDR3 DNA sequence: TGTGCCAGCAGTTACACCGATTCGAACACTGAAGCTTTCTTT. It yields the protein CASSYTDSNTEAFF.

A single count supports this clone. The chain joins TRBV12-5 to TRBJ2-2, with unresolved D. CDR3 length: 15 amino acids. Trimming shortened V by 9 bases and J by 0 bases, and 14 bases separated the two germline ends. Per the germline V gene, CDR1 is LGHNT and CDR2 is FRNRAP. The CDR3 region has the DNA TGTGCTAGCCTATTGGGATCAACGAACACCGGGGAGCTGTTTTTT. Translation gives CASLLGSTNTGELFF.

V gene TRBV7-2 combines with J gene TRBJ1-4; 7 bases agree with TRBD1. Trimming took 6 bases from V and 5 from J; bases not matched to a gene: 6. This CDR3 region has 14 residues. Germline CDR1 and CDR2: SGHTA and FQGNSA. The CDR3 region has the DNA TGTGCCAGCAGTCCGGACAGGTACAATGAAAAACTGTTTTTT. Protein: CASSPDRYNEKLFF.